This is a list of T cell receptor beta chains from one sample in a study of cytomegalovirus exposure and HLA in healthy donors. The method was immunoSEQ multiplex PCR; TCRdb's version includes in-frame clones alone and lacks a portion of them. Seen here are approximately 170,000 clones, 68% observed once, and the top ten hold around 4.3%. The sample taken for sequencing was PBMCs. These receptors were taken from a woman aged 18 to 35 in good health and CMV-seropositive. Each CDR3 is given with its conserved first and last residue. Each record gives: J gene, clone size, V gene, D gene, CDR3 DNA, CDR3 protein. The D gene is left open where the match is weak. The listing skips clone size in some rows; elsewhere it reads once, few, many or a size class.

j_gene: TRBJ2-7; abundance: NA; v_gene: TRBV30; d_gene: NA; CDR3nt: TGTGCCTGGAGTGTATACTACGAGCAGTACTTC; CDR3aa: CAWSVYYEQYF
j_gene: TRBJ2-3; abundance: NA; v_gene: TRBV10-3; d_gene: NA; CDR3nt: TGTGCCATCAGTGATGGTAGCGGATCCACAGATACGCAGTATTTT; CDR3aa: CAISDGSGSTDTQYF
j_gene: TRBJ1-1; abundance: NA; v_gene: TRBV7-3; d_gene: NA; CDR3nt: TGTGCCAGCAGCCTCGAACCGCTATCCATGAACACTGAAGCTTTCTTT; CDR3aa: CASSLEPLSMNTEAFF
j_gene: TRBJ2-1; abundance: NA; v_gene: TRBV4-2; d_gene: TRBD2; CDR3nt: TGTGCCAGCAGCCAGGGCGGTCTAGCGGGGGACTCTAGGGATGAGCAGTTCTTC; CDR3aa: CASSQGGLAGDSRDEQFF
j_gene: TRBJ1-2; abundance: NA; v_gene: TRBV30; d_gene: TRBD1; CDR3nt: TGTGCCTGGATGTACCGGGGACAGGGCTTGGGTAGGGGCTACACCTTC; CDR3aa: CAWMYRGQGLGRGYTF
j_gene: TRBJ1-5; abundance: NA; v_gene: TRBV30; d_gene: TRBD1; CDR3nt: TGTGCCTGGAGTCCCAGGACAGGGATTAGCAATCAGCCCCAGCATTTT; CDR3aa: CAWSPRTGISNQPQHF
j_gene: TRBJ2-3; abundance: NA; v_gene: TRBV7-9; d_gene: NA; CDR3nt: TGTGCCAGCAGCTTAAGCGGACCTAGGGATACGCAGTATTTT; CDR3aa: CASSLSGPRDTQYF
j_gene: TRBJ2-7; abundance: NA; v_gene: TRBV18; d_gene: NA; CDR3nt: TGTGCCAGCTCACCGGACAGCTACGAGCAGTACTTC; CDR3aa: CASSPDSYEQYF
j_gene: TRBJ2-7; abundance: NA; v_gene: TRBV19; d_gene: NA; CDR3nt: TGTGCCAGTAGTAAGGGGTCCAGGCTATCCTACGAGCAGTACTTC; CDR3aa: CASSKGSRLSYEQYF
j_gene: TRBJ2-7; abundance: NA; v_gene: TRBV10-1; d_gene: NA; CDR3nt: TGCGCCAGCAGTGAGGGGGGCGGGCCCTACGAGCAGTACTTC; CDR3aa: CASSEGGGPYEQYF
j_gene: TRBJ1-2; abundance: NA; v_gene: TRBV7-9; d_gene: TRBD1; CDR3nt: TGTGCCAGCAGCTTAGGACAGGGCTATGGCTACACCTTC; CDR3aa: CASSLGQGYGYTF
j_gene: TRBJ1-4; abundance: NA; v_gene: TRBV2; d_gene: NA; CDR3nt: TGTGCCAGCAGTGACGGGGGGGCGGTGACTAATGAAAAACTGTTTTTT; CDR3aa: CASSDGGAVTNEKLFF
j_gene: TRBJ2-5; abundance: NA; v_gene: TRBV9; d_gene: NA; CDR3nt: TGTGCCAGCAGCGTCGGTCGGTTGACCCAGTACTTC; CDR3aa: CASSVGRLTQYF
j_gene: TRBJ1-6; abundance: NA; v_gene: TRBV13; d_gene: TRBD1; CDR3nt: TGTGCCAGCAGCCGATTTGGACAGGGGAATTCACCCCTCCACTTT; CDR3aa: CASSRFGQGNSPLHF
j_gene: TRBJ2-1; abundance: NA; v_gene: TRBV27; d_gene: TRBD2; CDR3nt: TGTGCCAGCCGACGGACTAGCCCAAGTGAGCAGTTCTTC; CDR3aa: CASRRTSPSEQFF
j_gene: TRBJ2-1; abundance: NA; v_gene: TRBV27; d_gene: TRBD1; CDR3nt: TGTGCCAGCAGTTTTTTTTCGGGGACAGGGCGTTACAATGAGCAGTTCTTC; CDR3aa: CASSFFSGTGRYNEQFF
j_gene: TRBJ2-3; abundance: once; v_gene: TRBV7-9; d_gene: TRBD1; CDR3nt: TGTGCCAGCAGCTCTAACAGGGGTACAACAGATACGCAGTATTTT; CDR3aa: CASSSNRGTTDTQYF
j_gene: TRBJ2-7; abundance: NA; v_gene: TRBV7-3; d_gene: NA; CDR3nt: TGTGCCAGCAGCTTAGAATCCGGGGTTCCCTACGAGCAGTACTTC; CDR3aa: CASSLESGVPYEQYF
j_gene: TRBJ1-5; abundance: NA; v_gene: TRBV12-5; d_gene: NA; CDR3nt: TGTGCTAGTGGTTATAAGCCCAATTCGGTGCTCCATCAGCCCCAGCATTTT; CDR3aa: CASGYKPNSVLHQPQHF
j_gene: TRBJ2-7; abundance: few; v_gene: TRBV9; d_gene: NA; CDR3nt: TGTGCCAGCAGCGTAGTCGGCAGGGGCGAGCAGTACTTC; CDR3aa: CASSVVGRGEQYF
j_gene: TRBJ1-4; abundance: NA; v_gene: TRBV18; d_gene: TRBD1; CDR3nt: TGTGCCAGCTCACCCAGGGAGAACAGGGGAGGTGAAAAACTGTTTTTT; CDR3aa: CASSPRENRGGEKLFF
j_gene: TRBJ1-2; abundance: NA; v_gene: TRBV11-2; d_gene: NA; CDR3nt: TGTGCCAGCAGCTTAGGAATGGGCAACTATGGCTACACCTTC; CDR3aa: CASSLGMGNYGYTF
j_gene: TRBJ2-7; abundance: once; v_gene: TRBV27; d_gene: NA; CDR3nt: TGTGCCAGCAGTTTTAGAGGGTTCGACGAGCAGTACTTC; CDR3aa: CASSFRGFDEQYF
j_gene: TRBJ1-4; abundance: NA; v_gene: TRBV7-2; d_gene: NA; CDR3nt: TGTGCCAGCAGCTTAGATGTCACGGTTTACCGGGGAAAACTGTTTTTT; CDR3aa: CASSLDVTVYRGKLFF
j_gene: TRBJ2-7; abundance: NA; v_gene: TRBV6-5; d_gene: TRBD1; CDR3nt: TGTGCCAGCAGTTACTCGAGCAGACAGGGAGTAACCGAGCAGTACTTC; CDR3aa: CASSYSSRQGVTEQYF
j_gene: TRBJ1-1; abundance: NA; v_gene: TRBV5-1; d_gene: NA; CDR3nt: TGCGCCAGCAGCGTCGGGGGGGAAGCTTTCTTT; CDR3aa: CASSVGGEAFF
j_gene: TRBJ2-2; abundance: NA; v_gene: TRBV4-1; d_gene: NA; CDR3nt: TGCGCCAGCAGCCAAGTTATAGCGGTGGCCGGGGAGCTGTTTTTT; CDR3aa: CASSQVIAVAGELFF
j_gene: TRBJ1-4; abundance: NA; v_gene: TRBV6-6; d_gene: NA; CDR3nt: TGTGCCAGCAGGGCCATACAAAATGAAAAACTGTTTTTT; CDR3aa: CASRAIQNEKLFF
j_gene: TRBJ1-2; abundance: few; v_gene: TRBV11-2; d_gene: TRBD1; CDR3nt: TGTGCCAGCAGCTTTACCGGACAGGGGGTAGGTGGCTACACCTTC; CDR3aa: CASSFTGQGVGGYTF
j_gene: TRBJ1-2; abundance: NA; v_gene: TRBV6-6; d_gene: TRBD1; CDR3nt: TGTGCCAGCAGTTACCTGTGGGGACAGGGAAGAAGCGGCTACACCTTC; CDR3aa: CASSYLWGQGRSGYTF
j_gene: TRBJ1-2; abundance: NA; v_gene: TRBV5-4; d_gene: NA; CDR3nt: TGTGCCAGCAGCTTAGGGGCGGTTTACACCTTC; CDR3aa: CASSLGAVYTF
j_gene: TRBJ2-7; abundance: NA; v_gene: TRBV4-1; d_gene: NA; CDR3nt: TGCGCCAGCAGCCAGGTGGTTAGCGGCCAACTCACCTACGAGCAGTACTTC; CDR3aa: CASSQVVSGQLTYEQYF
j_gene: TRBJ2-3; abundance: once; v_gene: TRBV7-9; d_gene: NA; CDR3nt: TGTGCCAGCAGCCCCATCGGGGTTAATACAGATACGCAGTATTTT; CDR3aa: CASSPIGVNTDTQYF
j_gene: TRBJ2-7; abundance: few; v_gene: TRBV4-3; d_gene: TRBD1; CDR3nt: TGCGCCAGCAGCCGAGGGACAGGGGGCTTCGACGAGCAGTACTTC; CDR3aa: CASSRGTGGFDEQYF
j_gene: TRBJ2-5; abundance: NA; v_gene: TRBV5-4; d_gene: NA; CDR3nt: TGTGCCAGCGGCCTATGGGACCTGCCAGGGGAAACCCAGTACTTC; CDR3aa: CASGLWDLPGETQYF
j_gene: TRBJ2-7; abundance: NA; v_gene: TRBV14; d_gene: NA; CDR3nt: TGTGCCAGCAGCCGGGCGTTTAACTACGAGCAGTACTTC; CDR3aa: CASSRAFNYEQYF